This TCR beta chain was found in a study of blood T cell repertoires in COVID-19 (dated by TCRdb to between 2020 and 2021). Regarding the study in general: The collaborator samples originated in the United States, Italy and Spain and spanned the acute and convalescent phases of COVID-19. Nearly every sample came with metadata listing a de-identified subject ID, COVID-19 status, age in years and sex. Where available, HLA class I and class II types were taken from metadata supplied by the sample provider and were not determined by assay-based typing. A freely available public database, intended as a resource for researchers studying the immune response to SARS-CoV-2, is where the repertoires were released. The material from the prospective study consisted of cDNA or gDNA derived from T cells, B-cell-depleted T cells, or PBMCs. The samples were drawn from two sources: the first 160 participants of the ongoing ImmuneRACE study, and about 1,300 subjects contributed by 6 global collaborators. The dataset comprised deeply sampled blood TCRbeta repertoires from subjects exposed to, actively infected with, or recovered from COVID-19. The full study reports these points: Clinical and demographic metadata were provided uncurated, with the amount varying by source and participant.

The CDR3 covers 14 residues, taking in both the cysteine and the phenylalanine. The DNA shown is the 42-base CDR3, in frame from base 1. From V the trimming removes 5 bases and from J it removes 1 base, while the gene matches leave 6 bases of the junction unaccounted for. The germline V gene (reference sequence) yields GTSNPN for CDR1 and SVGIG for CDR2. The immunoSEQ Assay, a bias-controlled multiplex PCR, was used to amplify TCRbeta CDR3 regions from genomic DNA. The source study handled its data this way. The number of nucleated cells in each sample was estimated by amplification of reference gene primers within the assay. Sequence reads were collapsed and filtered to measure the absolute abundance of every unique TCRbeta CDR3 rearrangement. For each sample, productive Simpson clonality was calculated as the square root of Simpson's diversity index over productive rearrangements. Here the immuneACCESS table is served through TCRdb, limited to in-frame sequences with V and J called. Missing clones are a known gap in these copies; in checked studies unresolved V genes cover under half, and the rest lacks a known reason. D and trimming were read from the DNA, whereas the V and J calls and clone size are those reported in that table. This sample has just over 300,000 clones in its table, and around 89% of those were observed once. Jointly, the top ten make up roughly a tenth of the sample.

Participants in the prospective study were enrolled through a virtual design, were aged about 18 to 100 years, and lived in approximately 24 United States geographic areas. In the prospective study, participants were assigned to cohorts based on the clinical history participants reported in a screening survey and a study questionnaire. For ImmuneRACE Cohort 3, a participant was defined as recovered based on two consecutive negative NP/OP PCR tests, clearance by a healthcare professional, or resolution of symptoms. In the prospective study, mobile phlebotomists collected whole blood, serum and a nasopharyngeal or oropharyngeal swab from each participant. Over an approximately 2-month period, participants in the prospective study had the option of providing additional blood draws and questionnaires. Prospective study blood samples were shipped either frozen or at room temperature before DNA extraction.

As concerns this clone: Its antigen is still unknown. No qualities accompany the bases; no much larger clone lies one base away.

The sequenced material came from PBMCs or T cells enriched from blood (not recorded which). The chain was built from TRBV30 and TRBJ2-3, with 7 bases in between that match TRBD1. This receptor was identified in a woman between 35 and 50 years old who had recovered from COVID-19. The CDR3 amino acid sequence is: CAWFTGVRTDTQYF. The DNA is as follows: TGTGCCTGGTTTACAGGGGTCCGCACAGATACGCAGTATTTT.